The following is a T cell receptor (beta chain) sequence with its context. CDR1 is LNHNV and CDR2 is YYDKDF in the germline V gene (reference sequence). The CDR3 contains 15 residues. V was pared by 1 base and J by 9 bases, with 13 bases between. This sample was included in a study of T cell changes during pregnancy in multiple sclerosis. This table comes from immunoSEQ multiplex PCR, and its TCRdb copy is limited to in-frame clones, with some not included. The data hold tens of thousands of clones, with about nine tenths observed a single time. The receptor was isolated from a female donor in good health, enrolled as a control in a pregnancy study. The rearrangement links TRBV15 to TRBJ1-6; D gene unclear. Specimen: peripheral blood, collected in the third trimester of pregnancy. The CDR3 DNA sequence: TGTGCCACCAGCAGAGGTCCCCCCTCGGGTTCACCCCTCCACTTT. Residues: CATSRGPPSGSPLHF.